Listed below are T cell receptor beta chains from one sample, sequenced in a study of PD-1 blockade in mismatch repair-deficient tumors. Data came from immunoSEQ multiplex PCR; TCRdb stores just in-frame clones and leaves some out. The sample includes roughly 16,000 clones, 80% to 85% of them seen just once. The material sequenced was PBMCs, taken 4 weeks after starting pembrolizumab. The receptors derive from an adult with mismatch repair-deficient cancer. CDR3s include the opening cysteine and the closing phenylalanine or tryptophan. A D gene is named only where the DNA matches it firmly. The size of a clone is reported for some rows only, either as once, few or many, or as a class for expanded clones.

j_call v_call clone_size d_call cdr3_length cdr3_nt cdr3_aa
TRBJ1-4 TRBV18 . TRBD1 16 TGTGCCAGCTCACCACCGGCCAGGGGGGTCGGTGAAAAACTGTTTTTT CASSPPARGVGEKLFF
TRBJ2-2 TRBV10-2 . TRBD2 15 TGCGCCAGCCGGGAGGCAGGCCCGAACACCGGGGAGCTGTTTTTT CASREAGPNTGELFF
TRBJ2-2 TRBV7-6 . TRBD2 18 TGTGCCAGCAGTACATACGGGACTAGCGGCACCTTGACCGGGGAGCTGTTTTTT CASSTYGTSGTLTGELFF
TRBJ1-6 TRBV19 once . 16 TGTGCCAGTAGTATTTCCTGGACGCCAGGGGATTCACCCCTCCACTTT CASSISWTPGDSPLHF
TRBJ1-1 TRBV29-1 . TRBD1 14 TGCAGCGTTGAACTCCGGACAGGGGGCCAAAAAGCTTTCTTT CSVELRTGGQKAFF
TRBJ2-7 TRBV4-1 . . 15 TGCGCCAGCAGCCAAGCTGGCGGGACCCTCTACGAGCAGTACTTC CASSQAGGTLYEQYF
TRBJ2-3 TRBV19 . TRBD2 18 TGTGCCAGTAAACCGGGACTAGCGGAAGGGGGGGCACCAGATACGCAGTATTTT CASKPGLAEGGAPDTQYF
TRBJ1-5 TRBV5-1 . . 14 TGCGCCAGCAGCCTTCAGGCAGGGGACCAGCCCCAGCATTTT CASSLQAGDQPQHF
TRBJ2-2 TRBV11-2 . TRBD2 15 TGTGCCAGCAGCTTAGTGGTGACTAGCGTCGGGGAGCTGTTTTTT CASSLVVTSVGELFF
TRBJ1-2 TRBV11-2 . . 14 TGTGCCAGCAGCAGGGTGGGCAGGGGCCATGGCTACACCTTC CASSRVGRGHGYTF
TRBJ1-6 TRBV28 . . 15 TGTGCCAGCAGTTTAGGGGCGGGGGGAAATTCACCCCTCCACTTT CASSLGAGGNSPLHF
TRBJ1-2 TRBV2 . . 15 TGTGCCAGCAGTGTCGGTGTCGGCGGGTTGGATGGCTACACCTTC CASSVGVGGLDGYTF
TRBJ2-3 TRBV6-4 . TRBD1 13 TGTGCCAGCAGTGAACAGGGGGGAGATACGCAGTATTTT CASSEQGGDTQYF
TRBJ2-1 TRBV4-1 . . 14 TGCGCCAGCAGCCAAGCATTTAGCACCGATAAACGGTTCTTC CASSQAFSTDKRFF
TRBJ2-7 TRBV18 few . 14 TGTGCCAGCTCACCAACCGGGACAACGGACGAGCAGTACTTC CASSPTGTTDEQYF
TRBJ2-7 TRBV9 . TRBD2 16 TGTGCCAGCAGCGGGGGACTAGCGGGACTGACCTACGAGCAGTACTTC CASSGGLAGLTYEQYF
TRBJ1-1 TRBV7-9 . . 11 TGTGCCGGAACTAACCGGGCTGAAGCTTTCTTT CAGTNRAEAFF
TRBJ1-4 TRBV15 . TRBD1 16 TGTGCCACCAGCAGAGCAGGGGGGTGGAGTAATGAAAAACTGTTTTTT CATSRAGGWSNEKLFF
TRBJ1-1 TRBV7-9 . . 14 TGTGCCAGCAGCTTAGAACTGTCGAACACTGAAGCTTTCTTT CASSLELSNTEAFF
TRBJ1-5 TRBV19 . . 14 TGTGCCAGTAGTATTAACAGGGATGGTCAGCCCCAGCATTTT CASSINRDGQPQHF
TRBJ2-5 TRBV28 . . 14 TGTGCCAGCAGTTTCCCCGGTAGTCAAGAGACCCAGTACTTC CASSFPGSQETQYF
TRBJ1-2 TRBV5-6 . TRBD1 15 TGTGCCAGCAGCTTTCAGGGGGCCCTTCTCTATGGCTACACCTTC CASSFQGALLYGYTF
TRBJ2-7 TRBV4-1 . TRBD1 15 TGCGCCAGCAGCCATACAGGGGGGAAAACCTACGAGCAGTACTTC CASSHTGGKTYEQYF
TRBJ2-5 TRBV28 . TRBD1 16 TGTGCCAGCAGTTCCGTGGACAGGGGTCTGGCGGAGACCCAGTACTTC CASSSVDRGLAETQYF
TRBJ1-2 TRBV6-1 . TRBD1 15 TGTGCCAGCAGTGGAGGGGACAGCTTTATCTATGGCTACACCTTC CASSGGDSFIYGYTF
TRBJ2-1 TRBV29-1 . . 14 TGCAGCGGTGAAAGTGGGAGCTCCTACAATGAGCAGTTCTTC CSGESGSSYNEQFF
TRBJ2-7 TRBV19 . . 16 TGTGCCAGTAGTAGGAACGGTCAGGGGGGATCCTACGAGCAGTACTTC CASSRNGQGGSYEQYF
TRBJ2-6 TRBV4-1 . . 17 TGCGCCAGCAGCCAAGGGCAGGGAAGAACTGGGGCCAACGTCCTGACTTTC CASSQGQGRTGANVLTF
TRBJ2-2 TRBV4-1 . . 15 TGCGCCAGCAGCCTGCAGGGGCCCCACACCGGGGAGCTGTTTTTT CASSLQGPHTGELFF
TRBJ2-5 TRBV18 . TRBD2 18 TGTGCCAGCTCACCAAGGAAGGGGACTAGCGGCCTACAAGAGACCCAGTACTTC CASSPRKGTSGLQETQYF
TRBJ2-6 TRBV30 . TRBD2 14 TGTGCCTGGACGGGGGGGCCTGGGGCCAACGTCCTGACTTTC CAWTGGPGANVLTF
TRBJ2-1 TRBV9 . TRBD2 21 TGTGCCAGCAGCGCCTCGGGACTAGCGGGAGTGTGGGGTTATAGGGACAATGAGCAGTTCTTC CASSASGLAGVWGYRDNEQFF
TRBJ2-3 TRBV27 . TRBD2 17 TGTGCCAGCAGCCCCCCGGGCCTAGCGGGAGGGAAGGATACGCAGTATTTT CASSPPGLAGGKDTQYF
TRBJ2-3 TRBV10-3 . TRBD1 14 TGTGCCATCAGGGGGACAGAGGGGGCAGATACGCAGTATTTT CAIRGTEGADTQYF
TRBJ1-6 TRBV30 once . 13 TGTGCCTGGAGTGGGGGGCATAATTCACCCCTCCACTTT CAWSGGHNSPLHF
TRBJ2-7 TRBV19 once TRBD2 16 TGTGCCAGTAGTGTGATCGGACTAGCGGGACAGTACGAGCAGTACTTC CASSVIGLAGQYEQYF
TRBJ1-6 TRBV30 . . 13 TGTGCCTGGAGTGTACAGGCGAATTCACCCCTCCACTTT CAWSVQANSPLHF
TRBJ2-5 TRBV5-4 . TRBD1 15 TGTGCCAGCAGCGCGGGACAGGGTACAGTAGAGACCCAGTACTTC CASSAGQGTVETQYF
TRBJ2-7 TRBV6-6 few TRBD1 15 TGTGCCAGCAGTTACGAAGGTCAGGGGGCGAACGAGCAGTACTTC CASSYEGQGANEQYF
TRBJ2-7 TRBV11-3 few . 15 TGTGCCAGCAGCTACGGGTCCCCGGGGTACTACGAGCAGTACTTC CASSYGSPGYYEQYF
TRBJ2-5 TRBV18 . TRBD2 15 TGTGCCAGCTCACCGGGACTAGCGGGAAAAGAGACCCAGTACTTC CASSPGLAGKETQYF
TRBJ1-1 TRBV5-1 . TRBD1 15 TGCGCCAGCAGCGAACAGGGGATTGTGAACACTGAAGCTTTCTTT CASSEQGIVNTEAFF